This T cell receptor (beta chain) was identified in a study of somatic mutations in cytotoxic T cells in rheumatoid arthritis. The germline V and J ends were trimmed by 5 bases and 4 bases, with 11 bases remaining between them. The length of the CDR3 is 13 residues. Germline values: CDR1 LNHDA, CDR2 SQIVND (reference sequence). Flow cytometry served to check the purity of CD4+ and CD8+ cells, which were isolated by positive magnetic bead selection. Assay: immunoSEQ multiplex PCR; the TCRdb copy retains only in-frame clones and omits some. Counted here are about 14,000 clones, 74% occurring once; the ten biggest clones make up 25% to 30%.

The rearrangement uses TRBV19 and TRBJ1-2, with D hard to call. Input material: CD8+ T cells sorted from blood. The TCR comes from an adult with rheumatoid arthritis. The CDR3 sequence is CASSPARSYGYTF. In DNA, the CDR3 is TGTGCCAGTAGTCCCGCACGGTCCTATGGCTACACCTTC.